What follows are 24 T cell receptor beta chains derived from one specimen sequenced in a study of early T cells in non-severe SARS-CoV-2 infection. MiXCR, run by TCRdb on the 5' RACE reads, gives a single entry per CDR3 protein. Found here are 50,000 to 65,000 distinct CDR3 sequences, more than 8.5% of them singletons; the top ten hold approximately 15%. The sequenced material came from whole blood. The source is an adult who was a healthcare worker with PCR-confirmed SARS-CoV-2 infection or an uninfected control (not recorded which).

The table lists this clonotype with many counts. The chain is built from TRBV11-2 and TRBJ2-2; tentative D call: TRBD1 (5 bases). Germline values: CDR1 SGHAT, CDR2 FQNNGV. CDR3 length equals 17 residues. V gave up 3 bases and J gave up 0 bases, with 14 bases separating them. The CDR3 loop reads CASSFPLDRANTGELFF. The CDR3 DNA reads TGTGCCAGCAGCTTCCCCCTCGACAGAGCGAACACCGGGGAGCTGTTTTTT.

This clonotype was observed many times. CDR3 residues: CASSYYKNTYNEQFF. The CDR3 bases are TGTGCCAGCAGTTACTACAAGAACACCTACAATGAGCAGTTCTTC. The gene calls are TRBV6-6 and TRBJ2-1, with D unresolved. This CDR3 comprises 15 residues. Trimming left V 1 base short and J 2 bases short, with 9 bases between. Germline V CDR1 and CDR2: MNHNY, SVGAGI (reference sequence).

The sample holds many counts of this clonotype. The chain links TRBV28 to TRBJ2-7; tentatively, D is TRBD2 (5 bases). Deletions cut 4 bases from V and 2 bases from J, with 15 bases between. Looked up from germline, CDR1 is MDHEN and CDR2 is SYDVKM. The CDR3 is made up of 15 amino acids. The CDR3 region is CASSSTGIATYEQYF. As DNA, the CDR3 is TGTGCCAGCAGTTCGACCGGGATCGCAACCTACGAGCAGTACTTC.

There are many counts of this clonotype. The chain links TRBV6-6 to TRBJ1-6; perhaps TRBD1 as D (5 bases). The germline CDR1 and CDR2 sequences are MNHNY and SVGAGI (reference sequence). Between the trimmed V and J ends, which lost 5 bases and 11 bases, there was a span of 16 bases. The CDR3 has 14 residues. The CDR3 reads CASSLPQGSTPLHF. The CDR3 bases are TGTGCCAGCAGTCTCCCCCAGGGTAGTACACCCCTCCACTTT.

This rearrangement joins TRBV10-1 to TRBJ2-3; 15 nucleotides match TRBD2. With V trimmed by 11 bases and J by 0 bases, 6 bases remained unmatched. This CDR3 region has 16 residues. Germline loops: CDR1 WNHNN, CDR2 SYGVQD (reference sequence). The CDR3 sequence is CAPRTSGRASTDTQYF. The CDR3, as DNA: TGCGCCCCCCGGACTAGCGGGAGGGCGAGCACAGATACGCAGTATTTT.

This clonotype has at least ten counts. The gene calls are TRBV27 and TRBJ2-3; D remains ambiguous. Germline V CDR1 and CDR2: MNHEY, SMNVEV (reference sequence). The CDR3 extends over 13 amino acids. Trimming took 4 bases from V and 0 from J, leaving 5 bases between them. Written as DNA, the CDR3 is TGTGCCAGCAGTTCCTATAGCACAGATACGCAGTATTTT. The encoded protein is CASSSYSTDTQYF.

The rearrangement links TRBV9 to TRBJ1-5; possible D gene TRBD1, 5 bases. There are 15 residues in the CDR3. Trimming removed 2 bases at V and 1 base at J, with 10 bases between. The germline CDR1 and CDR2 sequences are SGDLS and YYNGEE. CDR3 amino acids: CASSVRTTSNQPQHF. In nucleotides, the CDR3 is TGTGCCAGCAGCGTTAGGACAACAAGCAATCAGCCCCAGCATTTT. Based on the CDR3 plus reference TRBV9 and TRBJ1-5, the full variable domain is DSGVTQTPKHLITATGQRVTLRCSPRSGDLSVYWYQQSLDQGLQFLIQYYNGEERAKGNILERFSAQQFPDLHSELNLSSLELGDSALYFCASSVRTTSNQPQHFGDGTRLSIL.

This clonotype was found a few times. This CDR3 reads CASSLGGQIRDRTYNEQFF. The CDR3 DNA follows: TGTGCCAGCAGTTTAGGGGGGCAAATCCGGGACAGAACCTACAATGAGCAGTTCTTC. The chain carries TRBV27 and TRBJ2-1, with D perhaps TRBD1 (7 bases). Trimming removed 2 bases from V and 2 bases from J, with 22 bases in between. Germline values: CDR1 MNHEY, CDR2 SMNVEV (reference sequence). The CDR3 consists of 19 residues.

This clonotype was detected ten times or more. The chain joins TRBV3-1 to TRBJ1-1; no firm D call. With 4 bases removed from V and 5 bases from J, the gap between germline ends came to 20 bases. Germline values: CDR1 LGHDT, CDR2 YNNKEL (reference sequence). This CDR3 comprises 16 residues. The CDR3 region has the DNA TGTGCCAGCAGCCTCGTGGCAGGTCCTTCCACTACTGAAGCTTTCTTT. The encoded protein is CASSLVAGPSTTEAFF.

This clonotype was observed a handful of times. The V and J genes are TRBV10-2 and TRBJ2-2; TRBD1 aligns across 9 bases. V lost 7 bases, J lost 2 bases, and 11 bases stayed unmatched. This CDR3 contains 17 residues. Germline loops: CDR1 WSHSY, CDR2 SAAADI. This chain's CDR3 is CASTRIPGQGNTGELFF. CDR3 sequence (DNA): TGCGCCAGCACCAGAATACCGGGACAGGGTAACACCGGGGAGCTGTTTTTT.

This clonotype has at least ten counts. The chain combines TRBV7-2 with TRBJ2-5; maybe TRBD2 (6 bases). CDR1 and CDR2 from the germline V gene are SGHTA and FQGNSA. CDR3 length: 16 residues. Trimming removed 5 bases at V and 1 base at J, with 17 bases between. CDR3 region: CASSANQGGSQETQYF. CDR3 DNA: TGTGCCAGCAGCGCCAACCAGGGAGGCTCCCAAGAGACCCAGTACTTC.

This clonotype was seen only a few times. The chain links TRBV5-1 to TRBJ2-7; possibly TRBD1 for D (6 bases). Germline lookup yields CDR1 SGHRS and CDR2 YFSETQ. V lost 2 bases to trimming and J lost 6 bases, with 15 bases between them. The CDR3 is 14 amino acids. The CDR3 loop reads CASSLGQFGSEQYF. CDR3 bases: TGCGCCAGCAGCTTAGGACAGTTCGGGTCCGAGCAGTACTTC.

This clonotype has a count of ten or more. The chain has TRBV7-6 and TRBJ2-5; 9 bases are shared with TRBD1. CDR1 and CDR2 from the germline V gene are SGHVS and FNYEAQ. CDR3 length: 16 amino acids. The V gene end was trimmed by 5 bases and the J gene end by 3 bases; junction bases not matched to a gene: 10. The CDR3: CASSPGQGRFEETQYF. DNA for the CDR3: TGTGCCAGCAGCCCCGGACAGGGGAGATTCGAAGAGACCCAGTACTTC.

This clonotype came up a few times. The chain links TRBV20-1 to TRBJ2-1, with 7 nucleotides matching TRBD2. This CDR3 region has 12 residues. J gave up 16 bases and V 0 bases, and 9 bases lay outside the gene matches. Germline CDR1 DFQATT, CDR2 SNEGSKA (reference sequence). CDR3 loop: CSARERPGGSFF. CDR3 bases: TGCAGTGCTAGAGAAAGGCCGGGAGGCAGCTTCTTC.

This clonotype appeared a few times. This chain uses TRBV6-2 or TRBV6-3 with TRBJ2-3, with unresolved D. The CDR3 runs 14 residues. Trimming left V 7 bases short and J 2 bases short, with 13 bases between. The germline CDR1 and CDR2 sequences are MNHEY and SVGEGT. CDR3 sequence: CASNLRQYTDTQYF. Here the CDR3 DNA reads TGTGCCAGCAACCTTAGACAATACACAGATACGCAGTATTTT.

This sequence joins TRBV7-9 and TRBJ1-1; a weak D match, TRBD1 (5 bases). The CDR3 has 13 amino acids. Germline V lookup: CDR1 SEHNR, CDR2 FQNEAQ (reference sequence). V lost 5 bases, J lost 4 bases, and 11 bases lay in between. The CDR3 here is CASSLPGGTEAFF. CDR3 nucleotide sequence: TGTGCCAGCAGCCTCCCGGGGGGCACTGAAGCTTTCTTT.

This chain uses TRBV6-6 with TRBJ1-1; D gene ambiguous. Per the germline V gene, CDR1 is MNHNY and CDR2 is SVGAGI (reference sequence). The CDR3 has 14 residues. Trimming removed 6 bases from V and 2 bases from J, with 13 bases in between. The CDR3 sequence: CASRKPTGNTEAFF. The CDR3 DNA sequence: TGTGCCAGCAGAAAACCGACGGGTAACACTGAAGCTTTCTTT.

This clonotype was observed many times. The genes are TRBV11-3 and TRBJ2-1, with D possibly matching TRBD2 (6 bases). Germline V CDR1 and CDR2: SGHNT, YENEEA. The CDR3 covers 15 residues. V gave up 5 bases and J gave up 4 bases, with 15 bases separating them. The CDR3 sequence is CASSPGDTTYNEQFF. CDR3 DNA sequence: TGTGCCAGCAGCCCGGGGGATACCACTTACAATGAGCAGTTCTTC.

This clonotype was seen ten or more times. This rearrangement joins TRBV12-3 or TRBV12-4 to TRBJ2-5, with D possibly TRBD1 on 6 matching bases. This CDR3 contains 16 residues. Between the trimmed V and J ends, which lost 3 bases and 4 bases, there was a span of 18 bases. Here the CDR3 DNA reads TGTGCCAGCAGTTTCGCCGGGCAGGGGTTTGGAGAGACCCAGTACTTC. Protein: CASSFAGQGFGETQYF.

This clonotype was seen only a few times. V usage is TRBV29-1 and J usage is TRBJ2-7; 8 bases align to TRBD1. The CDR3 has 13 residues. The junction had 5 bases not matched to a gene; V was cut back by 6 bases and J by 1 base. Per the germline V gene, CDR1 is SQVTM and CDR2 is ANQGSEA. This chain's CDR3 is CSVPGTGSYEQYF. As DNA, the CDR3 is TGCAGCGTCCCCGGGACAGGATCCTACGAGCAGTACTTC.

This clonotype was seen at least ten times. V is TRBV20-1 and J is TRBJ2-1; 12 bases match TRBD2. The CDR3 contains 16 residues. V was clipped by 6 bases and J by 7 bases; unmatched bases: 13. Germline V CDR1 and CDR2: DFQATT, SNEGSKA (reference sequence). The CDR3 loop reads CSAEPLAGGQGNEQFF. Written as DNA, the CDR3 is TGCAGTGCCGAGCCCCTAGCGGGAGGGCAGGGAAATGAGCAGTTCTTC.

V and J are TRBV4-3 and TRBJ2-1; possibly TRBD1 for D (5 bases). The ends were cut back, 4 bases at V and 7 bases at J, with 20 bases in the middle. CDR1 is LGHNA, CDR2 YSLEER, per germline. The CDR3 has 16 amino acids. The CDR3: CASSLGPQGYKNEQFF. The CDR3 DNA is TGCGCCAGCAGCCTCGGCCCTCAGGGCTACAAGAATGAGCAGTTCTTC.

This clonotype was seen repeatedly, ten times or more. J is TRBJ2-1 and V is TRBV6-1, with 8 positions matching TRBD2. Germline-derived CDR1 and CDR2 are MNHNS and SASEGT. The CDR3 runs 15 residues. The trim removed 6 bases at V and 5 bases at J, leaving 9 bases unmatched. CDR3 amino acids: CASRKLAGINNEQFF. The CDR3 bases are TGTGCCAGCAGGAAGCTAGCGGGCATAAACAATGAGCAGTTCTTC.

This clonotype was seen only a few times. The chain couples TRBV7-9 to TRBJ2-7, with D perhaps given as TRBD1 or TRBD2 (6 bases each). Deletions cut 5 bases from V and 9 bases from J, with 14 bases between. From germline, CDR1 is SEHNR and CDR2 FQNEAQ (reference sequence). CDR3 length equals 12 residues. The CDR3: CASSNGGARQYF. The DNA of the CDR3 is TGTGCCAGCAGCAACGGGGGCGCCAGGCAGTACTTC.